The entry below gives a single T cell receptor beta chain sequence along with its context. Antigen specificity is unknown. The data are from a study of CD8 T cells in ankylosing spondylitis. Findings and caveats of the study: In peripheral blood, disease-linked CD8+ clones occurred at relatively low frequencies.

Via MiXCR, TCRdb re-called the 5' RACE reads, giving one row per CDR3 protein. The table shows about 100,000 distinct CDR3 sequences, with 8% to 10% occurring only once. Germline V CDR1 and CDR2: SGHTA, FQGNSA. The V and J ends lost 4 bases and 3 bases, in that order; junction bases with no gene match: 10. The CDR3 consists of 17 residues. The V gene is TRBV7-2, the J gene TRBJ2-1, with 9 bases identical to TRBD2. Sequenced: blood, either unsorted or a sorted T cell fraction (not recorded which). This TCR came from a male donor with ankylosing spondylitis or in good health (not recorded which). The CDR3 reads CASSSTLTSGYYNEQFF. The CDR3 DNA is TGTGCCAGCAGCTCAACACTAACTAGCGGGTACTACAATGAGCAGTTCTTC.